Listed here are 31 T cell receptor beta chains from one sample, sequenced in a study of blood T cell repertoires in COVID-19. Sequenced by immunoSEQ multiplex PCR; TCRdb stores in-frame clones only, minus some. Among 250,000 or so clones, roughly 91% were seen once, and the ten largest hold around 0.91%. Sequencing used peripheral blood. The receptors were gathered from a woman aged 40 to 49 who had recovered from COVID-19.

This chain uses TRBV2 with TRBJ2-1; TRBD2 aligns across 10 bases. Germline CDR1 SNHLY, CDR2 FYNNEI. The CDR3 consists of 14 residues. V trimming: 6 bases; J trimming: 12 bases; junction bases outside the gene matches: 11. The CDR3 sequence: CASSPGGSGRPQFF. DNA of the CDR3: TGTGCCAGCAGCCCCGGGGGTAGCGGGAGGCCGCAGTTCTTC.

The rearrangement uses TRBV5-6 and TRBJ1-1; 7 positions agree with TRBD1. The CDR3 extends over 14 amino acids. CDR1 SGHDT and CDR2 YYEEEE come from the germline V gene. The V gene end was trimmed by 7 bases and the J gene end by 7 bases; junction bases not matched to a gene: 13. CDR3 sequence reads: CASLRGRGLGEAFF. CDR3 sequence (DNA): TGTGCCAGCCTAAGGGGTAGGGGGCTGGGTGAAGCTTTCTTT.

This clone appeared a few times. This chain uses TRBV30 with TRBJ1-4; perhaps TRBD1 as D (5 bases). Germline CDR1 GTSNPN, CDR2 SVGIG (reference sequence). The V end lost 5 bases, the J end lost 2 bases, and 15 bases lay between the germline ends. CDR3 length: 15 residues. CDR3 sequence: CAWGLGGGTNEKLFF. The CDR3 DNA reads TGTGCCTGGGGGCTCGGGGGGGGGACTAATGAAAAACTGTTTTTT. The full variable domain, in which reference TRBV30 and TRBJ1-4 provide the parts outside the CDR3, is SQTIHQWPATLVQPVGSPLSLECTVEGTSNPNLYWYRQAAGRGLQLLFYSVGIGQISSEVPQNLSASRPQDRQFILSSKKLLLSDSGFYLCAWGLGGGTNEKLFFGSGTQLSVL.

The CDR3 region is CASSPENGQGGRFF. CDR3 bases: TGTGCCAGCTCGCCAGAGAACGGACAGGGTGGACGGTTCTTC. The genes are TRBV18 and TRBJ2-1; TRBD1 aligns across 8 bases. The CDR3 covers 14 residues. J lost 15 bases, V lost 6 bases, and 16 bases had no gene match. The V gene's germline CDR1 is KGHSH and CDR2 LQKENI.

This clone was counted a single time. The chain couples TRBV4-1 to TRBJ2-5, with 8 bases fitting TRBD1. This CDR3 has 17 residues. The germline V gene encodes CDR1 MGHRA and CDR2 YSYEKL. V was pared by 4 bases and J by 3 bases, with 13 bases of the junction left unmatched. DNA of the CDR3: TGCGCCAGCAGCCCACATGGGGCGACAGGGGACAAAGAGACCCAGTACTTC. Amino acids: CASSPHGATGDKETQYF.

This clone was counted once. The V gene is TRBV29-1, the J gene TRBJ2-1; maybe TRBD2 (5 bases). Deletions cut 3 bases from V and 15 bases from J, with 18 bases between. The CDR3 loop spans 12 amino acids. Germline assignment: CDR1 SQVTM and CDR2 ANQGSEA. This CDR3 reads CSVDRGWISPFF. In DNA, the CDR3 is TGCAGCGTTGATCGGGGTTGGATCTCCCCGTTCTTC.

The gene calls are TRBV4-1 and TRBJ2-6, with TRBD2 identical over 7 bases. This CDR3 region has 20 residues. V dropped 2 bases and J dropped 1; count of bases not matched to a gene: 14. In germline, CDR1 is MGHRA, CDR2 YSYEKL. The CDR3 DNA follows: TGCGCCAGCAGCCAACACCCCACGGGGGGAGGCGGTTCTGGGGCCAACGTCCTGACTTTC. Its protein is CASSQHPTGGGGSGANVLTF.

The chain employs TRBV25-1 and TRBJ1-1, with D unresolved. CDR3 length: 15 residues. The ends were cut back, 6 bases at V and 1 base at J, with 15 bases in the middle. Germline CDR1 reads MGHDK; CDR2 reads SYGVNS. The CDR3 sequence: CASRQNQNENTEAFF. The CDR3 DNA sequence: TGTGCCAGCAGACAGAACCAGAACGAGAACACTGAAGCTTTCTTT.

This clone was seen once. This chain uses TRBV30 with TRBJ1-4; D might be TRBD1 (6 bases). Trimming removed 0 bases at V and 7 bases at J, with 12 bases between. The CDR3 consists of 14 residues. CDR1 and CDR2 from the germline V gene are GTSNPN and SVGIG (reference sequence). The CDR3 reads CAWSVLGRGEKLFF. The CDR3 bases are TGTGCCTGGAGTGTACTGGGCAGGGGTGAAAAACTGTTTTTT. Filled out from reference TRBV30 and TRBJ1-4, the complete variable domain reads SQTIHQWPATLVQPVGSPLSLECTVEGTSNPNLYWYRQAAGRGLQLLFYSVGIGQISSEVPQNLSASRPQDRQFILSSKKLLLSDSGFYLCAWSVLGRGEKLFFGSGTQLSVL.

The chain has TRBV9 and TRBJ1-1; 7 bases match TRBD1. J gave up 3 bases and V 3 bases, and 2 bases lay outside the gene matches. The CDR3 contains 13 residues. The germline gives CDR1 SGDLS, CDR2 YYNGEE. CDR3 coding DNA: TGTGCCAGCAGCGATACAGGGGACACTGAAGCTTTCTTT. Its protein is CASSDTGDTEAFF.

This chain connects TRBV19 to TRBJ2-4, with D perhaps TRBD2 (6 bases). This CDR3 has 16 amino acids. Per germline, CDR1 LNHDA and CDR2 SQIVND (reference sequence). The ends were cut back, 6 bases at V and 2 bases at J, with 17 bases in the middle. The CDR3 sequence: CASRDPGGVSKNIQYF. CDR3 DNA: TGTGCCAGTAGGGACCCTGGCGGGGTTTCCAAAAACATTCAGTACTTC.

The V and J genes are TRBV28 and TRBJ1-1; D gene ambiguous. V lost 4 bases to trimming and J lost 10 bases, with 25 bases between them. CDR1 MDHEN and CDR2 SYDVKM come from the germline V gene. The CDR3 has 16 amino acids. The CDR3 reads CASSSSRWLSNEGAFF. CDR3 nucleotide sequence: TGTGCCAGCAGTTCCTCCCGATGGCTGAGTAATGAGGGAGCTTTCTTT.

CDR3: CASSLETALNTGELFF. Here the CDR3 DNA reads TGCGCCAGCAGCTTGGAAACAGCCCTGAACACCGGGGAGCTGTTTTTT. This chain uses TRBV5-1 with TRBJ2-2; D uncertain. The V end lost 0 bases, the J end lost 1 base, and 10 bases lay between the germline ends. CDR3 size: 16 residues. CDR1 and CDR2 from the germline V gene are SGHRS and YFSETQ.

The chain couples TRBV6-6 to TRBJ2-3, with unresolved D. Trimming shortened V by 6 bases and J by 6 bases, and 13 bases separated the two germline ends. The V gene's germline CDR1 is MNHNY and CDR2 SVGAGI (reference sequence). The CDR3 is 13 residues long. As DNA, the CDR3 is TGTGCCAGCAGGTCGGCAACCGGGGATACGCAGTATTTT. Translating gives CASRSATGDTQYF.

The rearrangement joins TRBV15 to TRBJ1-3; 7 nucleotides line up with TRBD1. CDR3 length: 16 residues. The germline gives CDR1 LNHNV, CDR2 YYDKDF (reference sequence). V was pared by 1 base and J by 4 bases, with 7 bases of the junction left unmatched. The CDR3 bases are TGTGCCACCAGCAGAGGGGCAGGGGGTCCCGGAAACACCATATATTTT. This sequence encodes CATSRGAGGPGNTIYF.

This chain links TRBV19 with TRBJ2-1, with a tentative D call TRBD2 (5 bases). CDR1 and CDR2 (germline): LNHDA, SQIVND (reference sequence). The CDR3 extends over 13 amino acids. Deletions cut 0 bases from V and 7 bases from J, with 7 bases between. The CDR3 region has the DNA TGTGCCAGTAGTATAGACCCGGGGAATGAGCAGTTCTTC. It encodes CASSIDPGNEQFF.

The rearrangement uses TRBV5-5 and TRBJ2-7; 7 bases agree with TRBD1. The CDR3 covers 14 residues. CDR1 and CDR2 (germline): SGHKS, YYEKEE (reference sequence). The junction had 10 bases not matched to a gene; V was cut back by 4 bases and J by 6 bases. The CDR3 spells CASSTGTARGEQYV. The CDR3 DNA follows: TGTGCCAGCAGCACCGGGACAGCCCGGGGCGAGCAGTACGTC.

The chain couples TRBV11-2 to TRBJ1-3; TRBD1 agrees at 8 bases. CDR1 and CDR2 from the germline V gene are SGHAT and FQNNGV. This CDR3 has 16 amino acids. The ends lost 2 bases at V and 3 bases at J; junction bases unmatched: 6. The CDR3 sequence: CASSLLRTGFGNTIYF. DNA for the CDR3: TGTGCCAGCAGCTTACTCCGGACAGGGTTTGGAAACACCATATATTTT. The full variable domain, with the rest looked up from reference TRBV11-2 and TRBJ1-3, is EAGVAQSPRYKIIEKRQSVAFWCNPISGHATLYWYQQILGQGPKLLIQFQNNGVVDDSQLPKDRFSAERLKGVDSTLKIQPAKLEDSAVYLCASSLLRTGFGNTIYFGEGSWLTVV.

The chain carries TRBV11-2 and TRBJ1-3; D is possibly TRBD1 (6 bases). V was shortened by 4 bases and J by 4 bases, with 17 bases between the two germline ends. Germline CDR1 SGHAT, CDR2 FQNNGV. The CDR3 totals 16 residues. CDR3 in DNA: TGTGCCAGCAGCTCGTTTCAGGGGCTTGGAGGAAACACCATATATTTT. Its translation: CASSSFQGLGGNTIYF.

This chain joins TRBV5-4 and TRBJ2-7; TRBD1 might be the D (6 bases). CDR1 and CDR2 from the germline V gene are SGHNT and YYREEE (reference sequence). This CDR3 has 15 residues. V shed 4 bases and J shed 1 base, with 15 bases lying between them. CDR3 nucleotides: TGTGCCAGCAGCCCCGGGACACTCCGATCCTACGAGCAGTACGTC. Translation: CASSPGTLRSYEQYV.

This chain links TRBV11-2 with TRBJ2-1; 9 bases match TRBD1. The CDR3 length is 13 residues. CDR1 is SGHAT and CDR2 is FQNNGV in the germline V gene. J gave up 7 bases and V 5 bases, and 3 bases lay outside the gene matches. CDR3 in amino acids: CASSPTGGNEQFF. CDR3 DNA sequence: TGTGCCAGCAGCCCGACAGGGGGAAATGAGCAGTTCTTC.

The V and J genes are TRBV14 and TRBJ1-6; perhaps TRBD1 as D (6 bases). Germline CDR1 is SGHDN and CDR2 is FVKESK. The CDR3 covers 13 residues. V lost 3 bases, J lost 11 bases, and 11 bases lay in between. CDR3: CASSQTGLAPLHF. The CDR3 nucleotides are TGTGCCAGCAGCCAGACAGGTCTTGCACCCCTCCACTTT.

The CDR3 coding sequence is TGCAGTGCTAGTGGCAGGGGGGCTGAAGCTTTCTTT. Translating it yields CSASGRGAEAFF. V usage is TRBV20-1 and J usage is TRBJ1-1; 7 bases map to TRBD1. The V gene end was trimmed by 3 bases and the J gene end by 6 bases; junction bases not matched to a gene: 4. Germline CDR1 reads DFQATT; CDR2 reads SNEGSKA (reference sequence). The CDR3 covers 12 residues.

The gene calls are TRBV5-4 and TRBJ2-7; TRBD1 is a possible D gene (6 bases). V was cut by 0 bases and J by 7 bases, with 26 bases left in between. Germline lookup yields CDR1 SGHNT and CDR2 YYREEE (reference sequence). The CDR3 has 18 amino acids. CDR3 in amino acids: CASSLAGRTRPGRGEQYF. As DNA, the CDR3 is TGTGCCAGCAGCTTGGCGGGACGGACTCGACCCGGAAGGGGGGAGCAGTACTTC.

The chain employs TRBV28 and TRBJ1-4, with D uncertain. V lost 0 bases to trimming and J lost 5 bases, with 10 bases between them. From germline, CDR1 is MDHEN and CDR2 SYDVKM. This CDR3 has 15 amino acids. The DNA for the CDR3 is TGTGCCAGCAGTTTATGGGCAGCGTCAAATGAAAAACTGTTTTTT. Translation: CASSLWAASNEKLFF. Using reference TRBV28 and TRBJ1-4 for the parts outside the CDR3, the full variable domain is DVKVTQSSRYLVKRTGEKVFLECVQDMDHENMFWYRQDPGLGLRLIYFSYDVKMKEKGDIPEGYSVSREKKERFSLILESASTNQTSMYLCASSLWAASNEKLFFGSGTQLSVL.

The CDR3 DNA reads as TGTGCCAGCAGCCCTAACAGGGATGGGCCTTATGGCTACACCTTC. Protein product: CASSPNRDGPYGYTF. The chain uses TRBV6-2 or TRBV6-3 and TRBJ1-2, with D possibly TRBD1 on 6 matching bases. The CDR3 spans 15 residues. Germline V CDR1 and CDR2: MNHEY, SVGEGT. V was cut by 6 bases and J by 5 bases, with 19 bases left in between.

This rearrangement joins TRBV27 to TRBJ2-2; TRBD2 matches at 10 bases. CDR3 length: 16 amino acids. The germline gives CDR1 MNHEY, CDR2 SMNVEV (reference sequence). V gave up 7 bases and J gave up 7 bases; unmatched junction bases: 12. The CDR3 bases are TGTGCCAGCAAGAAAGCGGGAGGGCCTATCGGCGGGGAGCTGTTTTTT. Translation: CASKKAGGPIGGELFF.

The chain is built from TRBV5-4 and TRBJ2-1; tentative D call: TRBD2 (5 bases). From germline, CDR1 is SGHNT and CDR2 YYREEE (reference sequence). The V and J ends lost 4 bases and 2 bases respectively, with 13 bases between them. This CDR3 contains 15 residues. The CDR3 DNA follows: TGTGCCAGCAGCCCCGTGCCCGGGGCCTACAATGAGCAGTTCTTC. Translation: CASSPVPGAYNEQFF.

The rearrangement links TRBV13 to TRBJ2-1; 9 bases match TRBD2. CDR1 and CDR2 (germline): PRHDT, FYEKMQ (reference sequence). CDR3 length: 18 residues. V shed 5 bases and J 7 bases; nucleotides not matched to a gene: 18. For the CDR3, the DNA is TGTGCCAGCAGCCCAAGGGGGGTAGCGGGAGCCCGGGGGAATGAGCAGTTCTTC. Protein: CASSPRGVAGARGNEQFF.

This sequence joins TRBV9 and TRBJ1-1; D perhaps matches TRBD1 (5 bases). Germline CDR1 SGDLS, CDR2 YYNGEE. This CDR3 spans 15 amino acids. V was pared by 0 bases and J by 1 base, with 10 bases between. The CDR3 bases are TGTGCCAGCAGCGTAGGGTGGGGGGGGAACACTGAAGCTTTCTTT. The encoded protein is CASSVGWGGNTEAFF.

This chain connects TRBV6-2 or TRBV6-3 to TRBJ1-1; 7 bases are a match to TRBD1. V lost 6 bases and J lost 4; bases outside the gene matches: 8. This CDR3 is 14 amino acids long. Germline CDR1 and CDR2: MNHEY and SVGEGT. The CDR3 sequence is CASSRQGGSTEAFF. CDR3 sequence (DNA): TGTGCCAGCAGCCGACAGGGTGGGAGCACTGAAGCTTTCTTT.